This is a list of T cell receptor beta chains from one sample in a study of shared clonotypes between healthy human individuals. Only in-frame clones appear in the TCRdb table, and some are missing; sequencing was by immunoSEQ multiplex PCR. The sample carries approximately 1.9 million clones, 93% recorded once. The sequenced sample consisted of naive CD8+ T cells from PBMCs. These receptors were obtained from a man aged 18 to 29 in good health. Some clones in this sample may be carry-over from other donors' samples. Both conserved end residues are part of each CDR3. The D gene is left open where the match is weak. A clone size is listed for some rows: how often the clone was seen (once, few, many), or a class if it is expanded.

clone_size | cdr3_length | d_call | j_call | v_call | cdr3_aa | cdr3_nt
. | 14 | . | TRBJ2-5 | TRBV28 | CASSLMSGEETQYF | TGTGCCAGCAGTTTAATGTCAGGCGAAGAGACCCAGTACTTC
. | 16 | . | TRBJ2-7 | TRBV13 | CASSSWGNRGSYEQYF | TGTGCCAGCAGCTCCTGGGGAAATCGTGGCTCCTACGAGCAGTACTTC
. | 15 | . | TRBJ1-1 | TRBV28 | CASSPSGWARTEAFF | TGTGCCAGCAGCCCATCAGGGTGGGCGCGCACTGAAGCTTTCTTT
. | 17 | . | TRBJ2-1 | TRBV7-8 | CASSSPLARLGDIEQFF | TGTGCCAGCAGCTCACCACTAGCTAGGCTGGGGGACATTGAGCAGTTCTTC
. | 13 | . | TRBJ2-1 | TRBV28 | CASSTYSYNEQFF | TGTGCCAGCAGTACCTACAGCTACAATGAGCAGTTCTTC
. | 15 | . | TRBJ2-5 | TRBV6-5 | CASSHPGPSQETQYF | TGTGCCAGCAGTCATCCGGGACCGTCCCAAGAGACCCAGTACTTC
. | 16 | TRBD2 | TRBJ2-1 | TRBV9 | CASSVLAGGPYNEQFF | TGTGCCAGCAGCGTATTAGCGGGAGGGCCCTACAATGAGCAGTTCTTC
. | 15 | . | TRBJ1-4 | TRBV6-5 | CASSYSGGTNEKLFF | TGTGCCAGCAGTTACTCGGGTGGAACTAATGAAAAACTGTTTTTT
. | 17 | TRBD2 | TRBJ2-1 | TRBV27 | CASSLRTSGMVTYEQFF | TGTGCCAGCAGTTTACGGACTAGCGGGATGGTTACCTATGAGCAGTTCTTC
few | 12 | . | TRBJ2-2 | TRBV27 | CASSWALGELFF | TGTGCCAGCAGTTGGGCGCTCGGGGAGCTGTTTTTT
. | 15 | TRBD1 | TRBJ1-1 | TRBV11-2 | CASRPRTGMYPEAFF | TGTGCCAGCAGACCGAGGACAGGGATGTACCCTGAAGCTTTCTTT
. | 16 | . | TRBJ1-2 | TRBV7-2 | CASRRLNLQGGVSYTF | TGTGCCAGCAGACGCCTTAATTTACAGGGCGGCGTGAGCTACACCTTC
. | 17 | TRBD2 | TRBJ2-7 | TRBV5-4 | CASSLWGWSGRVSEQYF | TGTGCCAGCAGCTTATGGGGTTGGAGCGGGAGGGTCTCCGAGCAGTACTTC
once | 16 | . | TRBJ2-7 | TRBV7-3 | CASSSGLPAGNYEQYF | TGTGCCAGCAGCTCGGGACTTCCCGCAGGGAACTACGAGCAGTACTTC
. | 14 | . | TRBJ2-7 | TRBV4-3 | CASSQQAGPYEQYF | TGCGCCAGCAGCCAGCAGGCAGGACCCTACGAGCAGTACTTC
few | 15 | . | TRBJ1-1 | TRBV7-9 | CASRPTDTLNTEAFF | TGTGCCAGCAGACCCACAGACACCCTGAACACTGAAGCTTTCTTT
. | 15 | . | TRBJ2-1 | TRBV9 | CASSWGREPYNEQFF | TGTGCCAGCAGCTGGGGGCGGGAGCCCTACAATGAGCAGTTCTTC
. | 15 | TRBD2 | TRBJ2-7 | TRBV2 | CASLIVREGTYEQYF | TGTGCCAGCTTGATAGTCCGGGAGGGCACCTACGAGCAGTACTTC
. | 14 | . | TRBJ1-4 | TRBV9 | CASSSGWTNEKLFF | TGTGCCAGCAGCTCCGGCTGGACTAATGAAAAACTGTTTTTT
. | 16 | . | TRBJ2-3 | TRBV5-1 | CASSFLGGGTQDTQYF | TGCGCCAGCAGCTTTTTAGGGGGAGGGACTCAAGATACGCAGTATTTT
. | 13 | TRBD1 | TRBJ1-2 | TRBV29-1 | CSGGQGRTYGYTF | TGCAGCGGGGGACAGGGACGAACCTATGGCTACACCTTC
. | 14 | TRBD1 | TRBJ2-7 | TRBV13 | CASSSRTGHYEQYF | TGTGCCAGCAGCTCCCGGACAGGACACTACGAGCAGTACTTC
. | 13 | . | TRBJ1-2 | TRBV5-6 | CASSDPLNYGYTF | TGTGCCAGCAGCGACCCCCTGAACTATGGCTACACCTTC
. | 11 | . | TRBJ2-7 | TRBV6-1 | CASRDSYEQYF | TGTGCCAGCAGGGATTCCTACGAGCAGTACTTC
. | 17 | TRBD2 | TRBJ2-7 | TRBV5-6 | CASSGSTTSDSSYEQYF | TGTGCCAGCAGCGGATCGACAACTAGCGATAGCTCCTACGAGCAGTACTTC
. | 16 | . | TRBJ1-1 | TRBV9 | CASSVGKAGRNTEAFF | TGTGCCAGCAGCGTAGGGAAAGCAGGTCGGAACACTGAAGCTTTCTTT
. | 18 | TRBD2 | TRBJ2-1 | TRBV5-1 | CASSSGSGLEGLYNEQFF | TGCGCCAGCAGCTCCGGATCCGGACTAGAGGGCCTATACAATGAGCAGTTCTTC
. | 13 | TRBD2 | TRBJ2-1 | TRBV6-5 | CASSPTSFNEQFF | TGTGCCAGCAGCCCGACTAGCTTTAATGAGCAGTTCTTC
few | 11 | . | TRBJ1-1 | TRBV5-6 | CASSQGTEAFF | TGTGCCAGCAGCCAGGGGACTGAAGCTTTCTTT
few | 14 | . | TRBJ1-1 | TRBV4-1 | CASSQVGVNTEAFF | TGCGCCAGCAGCCAAGTTGGTGTGAACACTGAAGCTTTCTTT
once | 19 | . | TRBJ2-1 | TRBV1 | CTSSQEWNGRARSYNEQFF | TGCACCAGCAGCCAAGAATGGAACGGGAGGGCCAGGTCCTACAATGAGCAGTTCTTC
. | 15 | TRBD1 | TRBJ2-1 | TRBV28 | CASRRDRDEDNEQFF | TGTGCCAGCAGACGGGACAGGGACGAGGACAATGAGCAGTTCTTC
once | 16 | . | TRBJ1-4 | TRBV4-1 | CASSQDGQPIWEKLFF | TGCGCCAGCAGCCAAGATGGACAGCCAATTTGGGAAAAACTGTTTTTT
. | 13 | . | TRBJ2-1 | TRBV9 | CASSVGRNNEQFF | TGTGCCAGCAGCGTAGGGCGGAACAATGAGCAGTTCTTC
. | 13 | . | TRBJ1-1 | TRBV27 | CASSPRVGTEAFF | TGTGCCAGCAGTCCCAGGGTAGGCACTGAAGCTTTCTTT
once | 12 | . | TRBJ1-1 | TRBV5-4 | CASSLSGSEAFF | TGTGCCAGCAGCTTGTCAGGAAGCGAAGCTTTCTTT
. | 15 | TRBD2 | TRBJ2-7 | TRBV10-1 | CASSDSGGRFGEQYF | TGCGCCAGCAGTGATTCCGGGGGGAGATTCGGCGAGCAGTACTTC
. | 12 | . | TRBJ2-1 | TRBV5-5 | CASSPAWSEQFF | TGTGCCAGCAGCCCCGCTTGGAGTGAGCAGTTCTTC
. | 15 | . | TRBJ2-5 | TRBV7-9 | CASSHTTANQETQYF | TGTGCCAGCAGCCACACCACGGCAAACCAAGAGACCCAGTACTTC
. | 15 | TRBD2 | TRBJ2-7 | TRBV4-1 | CASSQTSGRGHEQYF | TGCGCCAGCAGCCAAACTAGCGGGAGAGGCCACGAGCAGTACTTC
. | 19 | TRBD2 | TRBJ2-4 | TRBV29-1 | CSVEALAGQAREAKNIQYF | TGCAGCGTTGAAGCCCTAGCGGGTCAAGCCCGAGAAGCCAAAAACATTCAGTACTTC
. | 15 | . | TRBJ2-1 | TRBV7-2 | CASSGHDISYNEQFF | TGTGCCAGCAGCGGCCATGATATCTCCTACAATGAGCAGTTCTTC
. | 13 | . | TRBJ2-1 | TRBV4-1 | CASSQVGGTEQFF | TGCGCCAGCAGCCAAGTGGGCGGGACTGAGCAGTTCTTC